The 25 T cell receptor beta chains below were found in one sample sequenced in a study of blood T cell repertoires in COVID-19. The data were produced by immunoSEQ multiplex PCR, yet TCRdb's version contains in-frame clones alone and is incomplete. The sample has roughly 15,000 clones; roughly 86% are singletons. Input material: peripheral blood. These receptors all come from a human donor in a cohort sampled during active COVID-19.

The chain has TRBV14 and TRBJ1-2; 8 bases fit TRBD1. Losses at the gene ends were 5 bases for V and 5 bases for J; bases not matched to a gene: 4. CDR1 and CDR2 from the germline V gene are SGHDN and FVKESK. The CDR3 is made up of 13 amino acids. The CDR3 reads CASSNDRGYGYTF. In nucleotides, the CDR3 is TGTGCCAGCAGCAACGACAGGGGATATGGCTACACCTTC.

The chain carries TRBV5-5 and TRBJ2-7; a possible D gene is TRBD1 (6 bases). The V end was cut by 2 bases, the J end by 1 base, with 10 bases between. Per germline, CDR1 SGHKS and CDR2 YYEKEE (reference sequence). CDR3 length: 14 residues. The CDR3 is CASSLGTLSYEQYF. Here the CDR3 DNA reads TGTGCCAGCAGCTTAGGGACACTTTCCTACGAGCAGTACTTC.

The DNA for the CDR3 is TGTGCCAGCTCACCGTTGGTGGGGGGTTCTCCCTACGAGCAGTACTTC. It encodes CASSPLVGGSPYEQYF. The chain carries TRBV18 and TRBJ2-7; possible D gene TRBD2, 6 bases. CDR1 and CDR2 from the germline V gene are KGHSH and LQKENI. The CDR3 is 16 amino acids. The V gene lost 3 bases and the J gene lost 2 bases, with 17 bases spanning the gap.

J is TRBJ2-2 and V is TRBV4-3; perhaps TRBD2 as D (7 bases). Germline CDR1 LGHNA, CDR2 YSLEER. With 3 bases removed from V and 0 bases from J, the gap between germline ends came to 14 bases. The CDR3 spans 17 residues. CDR3 sequence reads: CASSHFRGGANTGELFF. Here the CDR3 DNA reads TGCGCCAGCAGCCACTTTAGGGGGGGCGCGAACACCGGGGAGCTGTTTTTT.

The V gene is TRBV5-6, the J gene TRBJ1-2; D remains ambiguous. Germline V CDR1 and CDR2: SGHDT, YYEEEE. This CDR3 has 12 amino acids. The germline V and J ends were trimmed by 5 bases and 4 bases, with 9 bases remaining between them. In nucleotides, the CDR3 is TGTGCCAGCAGGGTTCTAGGCTATGGCTACACCTTC. Translating it yields CASRVLGYGYTF.

This clone was seen only once. V and J are TRBV7-3 and TRBJ2-1; 13 bases map to TRBD2. V lost 6 bases to trimming and J lost 7 bases; unmatched junction nucleotides: 9. From germline, CDR1 is SGHTA and CDR2 FQGTGA. CDR3 length equals 16 residues. CDR3 protein: CASRSLGLAGTNEQFF. The CDR3, as DNA: TGTGCCAGCAGGTCCTTGGGACTAGCGGGGACAAATGAGCAGTTCTTC.

CDR3 in amino acids: CAWTRGLGTDTQYF. In DNA form, the CDR3 reads TGTGCCTGGACCCGTGGACTAGGGACAGATACGCAGTATTTT. The chain recombines TRBV30 with TRBJ2-3, with 7 nucleotides matching TRBD2. V dropped 4 bases and J dropped 3; count of bases not matched to a gene: 7. This CDR3 comprises 14 residues. Germline values: CDR1 GTSNPN, CDR2 SVGIG (reference sequence).

The V gene is TRBV24-1, the J gene TRBJ2-1; D might be TRBD1 (5 bases). The CDR3 loop spans 15 amino acids. The germline V gene has CDR1 KGHDR and CDR2 SFDVKD. V dropped 3 bases and J dropped 2 bases, with 10 bases sitting between them. Written as DNA, the CDR3 is TGTGCCACCAGTGATCCGGTGGGGCCCTACAATGAGCAGTTCTTC. Amino acids: CATSDPVGPYNEQFF.

The chain recombines TRBV5-8 with TRBJ1-4; D may be TRBD1 (6 bases). The CDR3 extends over 18 amino acids. Trimming cost V 0 bases and J 0 bases, with 15 bases left between them. In germline, CDR1 is SGHTS, CDR2 YDEGEE. The CDR3 bases are TGTGCCAGCAGCTTGGGGACAGAGATTTTTACAACTAATGAAAAACTGTTTTTT. Its translation is CASSLGTEIFTTNEKLFF.

The V and J genes are TRBV2 and TRBJ2-5; a possible D gene is TRBD2 (6 bases). V gave up 4 bases and J gave up 3 bases, with 12 bases separating them. Germline CDR1 SNHLY, CDR2 FYNNEI. The CDR3 runs to 14 residues. CDR3 sequence (DNA): TGTGCCAGCAGTGGGGGACGGGGGAAAGAGACCCAGTACTTC. Encoded protein: CASSGGRGKETQYF.

This sequence joins TRBV7-9 and TRBJ1-2; 8 bases line up with TRBD1. The CDR3 runs to 13 residues. Germline CDR1 is SEHNR and CDR2 is FQNEAQ (reference sequence). Unmatched junction bases numbered 3, after V lost 1 base and J lost 8 bases. The CDR3 loop is CASSLGRGHGYTF. CDR3 DNA sequence: TGTGCCAGCAGCTTAGGCAGGGGGCACGGCTACACCTTC.

The rearrangement uses TRBV4-2 and TRBJ2-3; 9 bases fit TRBD2. Looked up from germline, CDR1 is LGHNA and CDR2 is YNFKEQ. This CDR3 region has 18 residues. V lost 2 bases, J lost 3 bases, and 12 bases stayed unmatched. CDR3 sequence (DNA): TGTGCCAGCAGCCAAATTTGGTCAAGCGGGGGGAATACAGATACGCAGTATTTT. Encoded protein: CASSQIWSSGGNTDTQYF.

The chain is built from TRBV6-2 or TRBV6-3 and TRBJ1-2; 7 nucleotides agree with TRBD1. The V gene end was trimmed by 6 bases and the J gene end by 2 bases; junction bases not matched to a gene: 12. The CDR3 has 16 amino acids. Germline-derived CDR1 and CDR2 are MNHEY and SVGEGT. CDR3 sequence: CASSRPGTVFNYGYTF. CDR3 nucleotide sequence: TGTGCCAGCAGCCGACCAGGGACAGTCTTCAACTATGGCTACACCTTC.

The chain carries TRBV14 and TRBJ2-1, with 10 bases aligning to TRBD2. The CDR3 runs to 16 residues. V lost 1 base, J lost 6 bases, and 6 bases stayed unmatched. Germline CDR1 is SGHDN and CDR2 is FVKESK. The CDR3, as DNA: TGTGCCAGCAGCCAAGGCCCTAGCGGGGGTGTCAATGAGCAGTTCTTC. As protein: CASSQGPSGGVNEQFF.

The sample holds a few counts of this clone. The J gene is TRBJ2-7, the V gene TRBV6-6; tentative D call: TRBD1 (6 bases). Deletions cut 7 bases from V and 4 bases from J, with 20 bases between. This CDR3 contains 15 residues. Per germline, CDR1 MNHNY and CDR2 SVGAGI (reference sequence). DNA of the CDR3: TGTGCCAGCACCTCGACACTCTTCAGGGGTTACGAGCAGTACTTC. The encoded protein is CASTSTLFRGYEQYF.

The V call is TRBV5-1, the J call TRBJ1-2; 8 nucleotides agree with TRBD1. The CDR3 is made up of 14 amino acids. Per the germline V gene, CDR1 is SGHRS and CDR2 is YFSETQ. The V and J ends lost 2 bases and 0 bases, in that order; junction bases with no gene match: 0. In nucleotides, the CDR3 is TGCGCCAGCAGCTTACAGGGGGCTAACTATGGCTACACCTTC. It specifies CASSLQGANYGYTF.

The CDR3, as DNA: TGTGCCAGCAGCTTACACCCACGGGGAGTGACCCTAGGCTATGGCTACACCTTC. Translation gives CASSLHPRGVTLGYGYTF. The rearrangement joins TRBV7-2 to TRBJ1-2; D unresolved. Germline V lookup: CDR1 SGHTA, CDR2 FQGNSA. V was cut by 2 bases and J by 4 bases, with 23 bases left in between. CDR3 length: 18 amino acids.

V gene TRBV5-5 combines with J gene TRBJ2-1; 13 nucleotides align to TRBD2. V was clipped by 4 bases and J by 4 bases; unmatched bases: 2. This CDR3 has 15 residues. From germline, CDR1 is SGHKS and CDR2 YYEKEE (reference sequence). Here the CDR3 reads CASSMTSGGYNEQFF. CDR3 nucleotides: TGTGCCAGCAGCATGACTAGCGGGGGGTACAATGAGCAGTTCTTC.

This clone was detected only once. The J gene is TRBJ2-2, the V gene TRBV5-4, with unresolved D. Germline loops: CDR1 SGHNT, CDR2 YYREEE (reference sequence). The CDR3 is 15 residues long. The germline V and J ends were trimmed by 4 bases and 1 base, with 11 bases remaining between them. The CDR3: CASSPNTRNTGELFF. DNA for the CDR3: TGTGCCAGCAGCCCGAATACTCGGAACACCGGGGAGCTGTTTTTT.

This clone was counted once. This chain uses TRBV5-1 with TRBJ2-5; weak D call: TRBD2 (5 bases). The CDR3 contains 15 residues. Trimming shortened V by 4 bases and J by 3 bases, and 16 bases separated the two germline ends. The germline gives CDR1 SGHRS, CDR2 YFSETQ. The CDR3 protein is CASSRYPGLKETQYF. The CDR3 region has the DNA TGCGCCAGCAGCAGATACCCAGGACTCAAAGAGACCCAGTACTTC. The full variable domain, completed using reference TRBV5-1 and TRBJ2-5, is KAGVTQTPRYLIKTRGQQVTLSCSPISGHRSVSWYQQTPGQGLQFLFEYFSETQRNKGNFPGRFSGRQFSNSRSEMNVSTLELGDSALYLCASSRYPGLKETQYFGPGTRLLVL.

Here the CDR3 DNA reads TGTGCCAGCAGCCAACCGCTGGGACTAGGGGGGACCCAGTACTTC. Protein sequence: CASSQPLGLGGTQYF. The rearrangement links TRBV6-2 or TRBV6-3 to TRBJ2-5; 8 bases map to TRBD2. CDR3 length equals 15 residues. Germline lookup yields CDR1 MNHEY and CDR2 SVGEGT. V was clipped by 6 bases and J by 7 bases; unmatched bases: 13.

The rearrangement joins TRBV4-2 to TRBJ2-7, with a tentative D call TRBD1 (6 bases). This CDR3 is 15 amino acids long. V gave up 1 base and J gave up 3 bases, with 13 bases separating them. Germline CDR1 reads LGHNA; CDR2 reads YNFKEQ. The DNA for the CDR3 is TGTGCCAGCAGCCAAGGGTCCGAAGGGGGCTACGAGCAGTACTTC. This sequence encodes CASSQGSEGGYEQYF.

V gene TRBV4-1 combines with J gene TRBJ1-3; TRBD1 is a possible D gene (5 bases). Germline V gene lookup returns CDR1 MGHRA and CDR2 YSYEKL. V gave up 4 bases and J gave up 0 bases, with 10 bases separating them. The CDR3 extends over 15 amino acids. Here the CDR3 reads CASSPGLISGNTIYF. The CDR3, as DNA: TGCGCCAGCAGCCCGGGACTCATCTCTGGAAACACCATATATTTT.

A single count supports this clone. The J gene is TRBJ1-1, the V gene TRBV2; D is unclear. The length of the CDR3 is 13 residues. The germline gives CDR1 SNHLY, CDR2 FYNNEI. Trimming shortened V by 7 bases and J by 4 bases, and 13 bases separated the two germline ends. CDR3 protein: CASNLDVGTEAFF. The CDR3 DNA sequence: TGTGCCAGCAATCTAGACGTTGGCACTGAAGCTTTCTTT.

This clone is classed as medium-sized (0.01 to 0.1%). The chain is built from TRBV13 and TRBJ2-5; maybe TRBD2 (6 bases). Trimming cost V 1 base and J 2 bases, with 17 bases left between them. The CDR3 length is 17 residues. Germline V gives CDR1 PRHDT, CDR2 FYEKMQ (reference sequence). CDR3 loop: CASSLVGAGRTQETQYF. In nucleotides, the CDR3 is TGTGCCAGCAGCTTAGTCGGGGCGGGGAGAACACAAGAGACCCAGTACTTC.